A single sample gave rise to the 19 T cell receptor beta chains below, sequenced in a study of PD-1 blockade in mismatch repair-deficient tumors. Generated by immunoSEQ multiplex PCR, the TCRdb table keeps only in-frame clones and is missing some. The sample shows tens of thousands of clones, 81% of them seen only once. The material was peripheral blood, obtained 12 weeks after starting pembrolizumab. The receptors come from an adult with mismatch repair-deficient cancer.

The CDR3, as DNA: TGCGCCAGCAGCTTGGGGGGCGAGAACACTGAAGCTTTCTTT. Protein product: CASSLGGENTEAFF. The chain joins TRBV5-1 to TRBJ1-1; perhaps TRBD1 as D (5 bases). This CDR3 has 14 amino acids. Trimming took off 0 bases at V and 1 base at J, with 7 bases between the two ends. CDR1 is SGHRS and CDR2 is YFSETQ in the germline V gene.

The V gene is TRBV5-1, the J gene TRBJ2-7, with 12 nucleotides matching TRBD2. V dropped 0 bases and J dropped 7; count of bases not matched to a gene: 8. The CDR3 runs to 16 residues. The V gene's germline CDR1 is SGHRS and CDR2 YFSETQ. The CDR3 protein is CASSLAASGRVVEQYF. In DNA, the CDR3 is TGCGCCAGCAGCTTGGCGGCTAGCGGGAGGGTGGTGGAGCAGTACTTC.

The genes are TRBV28 and TRBJ1-1, with a possible D match to TRBD1 (6 bases). V lost 4 bases and J 1 base, leaving 13 bases between the germline ends. CDR3 length: 15 amino acids. Germline CDR1 is MDHEN and CDR2 is SYDVKM. As DNA, the CDR3 is TGTGCCAGCAGTTCGAGGGGGTTTCGGAACACTGAAGCTTTCTTT. Its translation: CASSSRGFRNTEAFF.

This clone has a handful of counts. The rearrangement uses TRBV4-1 and TRBJ2-7, with TRBD2 matching over 8 bases. Trimming took 5 bases from V and 6 from J; bases not matched to a gene: 12. This CDR3 comprises 15 residues. Germline values: CDR1 MGHRA, CDR2 YSYEKL. CDR3: CASSYSGTGSSEQYF. Here the CDR3 DNA reads TGCGCCAGCAGCTATAGCGGGACGGGCTCGAGCGAGCAGTACTTC.

The rearrangement uses TRBV6-1 and TRBJ1-4; D is unclear. Trimming shortened V by 7 bases and J by 5 bases, and 8 bases separated the two germline ends. Germline-derived CDR1 and CDR2 are MNHNS and SASEGT. This CDR3 spans 12 amino acids. The CDR3: CASTDPNEKLFF. CDR3 DNA: TGTGCCAGCACGGACCCGAATGAAAAACTGTTTTTT.

This clone has just one count. The J gene is TRBJ2-2, the V gene TRBV18; D unresolved. This CDR3 has 18 residues. Germline V lookup: CDR1 KGHSH, CDR2 LQKENI. V dropped 4 bases and J dropped 2 bases, with 20 bases sitting between them. The DNA of the CDR3 is TGTGCCAGCTCACTTGGGGTCTCTGCCACATTTAACACCGGGGAGCTGTTTTTT. Its translation is CASSLGVSATFNTGELFF.

DNA of the CDR3: TGTGCCAGCAGTTACCGGGCCACAGATACGCAGTATTTT. Translating gives CASSYRATDTQYF. The chain carries TRBV5-8 and TRBJ2-3; D not certain. The CDR3 extends over 13 amino acids. Between the trimmed V and J ends, which lost 5 bases and 2 bases, there was a span of 9 bases. The germline V gene has CDR1 SGHTS and CDR2 YDEGEE.

The chain couples TRBV27 to TRBJ2-7; D possibly corresponds to TRBD1 (5 bases). V was trimmed by 0 bases and J by 1 base, leaving 10 bases between them. The germline V gene encodes CDR1 MNHEY and CDR2 SMNVEV (reference sequence). The CDR3 runs 15 residues. The CDR3 DNA reads TGTGCCAGCAGTTTATCGTCAGGGAAATCCTACGAGCAGTACTTC. Protein sequence: CASSLSSGKSYEQYF.

The V call is TRBV5-5, the J call TRBJ2-1; 10 nucleotides align to TRBD2. V shed 3 bases and J 1 base; nucleotides not matched to a gene: 7. The CDR3 has 17 amino acids. Germline-derived CDR1 and CDR2 are SGHKS and YYEKEE (reference sequence). CDR3 coding DNA: TGTGCCAGCAGCTCTTCTCTAGCGGGAGCGTCCTACAATGAGCAGTTCTTC. Translation: CASSSSLAGASYNEQFF.

This clone was observed a single time. This chain joins TRBV4-1 and TRBJ2-2; maybe TRBD1 (5 bases). CDR1 MGHRA and CDR2 YSYEKL come from the germline V gene. The CDR3 has 14 residues. V lost 6 bases and J 4 bases, leaving 12 bases between the germline ends. The CDR3 spells CASSQQGATGELFF. The CDR3 nucleotides are TGCGCCAGCAGTCAACAAGGGGCCACCGGGGAGCTGTTTTTT.

This clone was counted a few times. This CDR3 is also generated by other DNA sequences in the sample. The gene calls are TRBV21-1 and TRBJ2-7; TRBD2 was called by the table and not checked on the DNA. TRBV21-1 is a pseudogene. The CDR3 is made up of 11 amino acids. CDR3 nucleotide sequence: TGTGCCAGCAGCACCTACTACGAGCAGTACTTC. Translated: CASSTYYEQYF.

The chain employs TRBV23-1 and TRBJ2-3; D may be TRBD1 (5 bases). TRBV23-1 counts as an open reading frame of uncertain function. V gave up 7 bases and J gave up 2 bases, with 10 bases separating them. The CDR3 has 13 amino acids. This CDR3 is CASMHRYTDTQYF. The DNA of the CDR3 is TGCGCCAGCATGCACAGGTACACAGATACGCAGTATTTT.

This chain joins TRBV30 and TRBJ1-1; 7 bases map to TRBD1. Germline-derived CDR1 and CDR2 are GTSNPN and SVGIG (reference sequence). Trimming removed 3 bases from V and 11 bases from J; junction bases left unmatched: 12. This CDR3 spans 13 amino acids. For the CDR3, the DNA is TGTGCCTGGAGAGCCGGGACAGCCATTCGCGCTTTCTTT. Translated, it gives CAWRAGTAIRAFF.

This chain links TRBV6-6 with TRBJ1-1; D perhaps matches TRBD1 (5 bases). The V end was cut by 8 bases, the J end by 3 bases, with 16 bases between. The length of the CDR3 is 14 residues. CDR1 MNHNY and CDR2 SVGAGI come from the germline V gene (reference sequence). The CDR3 nucleotides are TGTGCCAGCGAAACTGGACACAGGTACACTGAAGCTTTCTTT. As protein: CASETGHRYTEAFF.

This clone was seen a single time. The chain combines TRBV5-6 with TRBJ1-2; D not resolved. Germline V gives CDR1 SGHDT, CDR2 YYEEEE. The CDR3 consists of 16 residues. Trimming pared 2 bases from V and 3 bases from J, leaving 17 bases between. The CDR3 DNA sequence: TGTGCCAGCAGCTTACGTCTCATGGCAGAATACTATGGCTACACCTTC. The encoded protein is CASSLRLMAEYYGYTF.

J is TRBJ1-1 and V is TRBV11-1; unclear D gene. Trimming removed 1 base from V and 1 base from J, with 10 bases in between. Germline V CDR1 and CDR2: SGHAT, FQDESV (reference sequence). CDR3 length: 15 residues. The CDR3 DNA reads TGTGCCAGCAGCTTAGGGACGAGTTGGAACACTGAAGCTTTCTTT. Residues: CASSLGTSWNTEAFF.

This rearrangement joins TRBV19 to TRBJ1-1, with D possibly matching TRBD1 (6 bases). Between the trimmed V and J ends, which lost 10 bases and 4 bases, there was a span of 16 bases. This CDR3 spans 13 amino acids. Germline V CDR1 and CDR2: LNHDA, SQIVND (reference sequence). The CDR3 sequence: CAISDLGGTEAFF. DNA for the CDR3: TGTGCCATTTCGGACTTAGGGGGCACTGAAGCTTTCTTT. The full variable domain, completed using reference TRBV19 and TRBJ1-1, is DGGITQSPKYLFRKEGQNVTLSCEQNLNHDAMYWYRQDPGQGLRLIYYSQIVNDFQKGDIAEGYSVSREKKESFPLTVTSAQKNPTAFYLCAISDLGGTEAFFGQGTRLTVV.

The V call is TRBV6-5, the J call TRBJ2-3; D may be TRBD2 (5 bases). Trimming took 2 bases from V and 1 from J, leaving 10 bases between them. Germline CDR1 MNHEY, CDR2 SVGAGI. This CDR3 is built from 15 residues. CDR3 residues: CASSYPVGGTDTQYF. DNA for the CDR3: TGTGCCAGCAGTTACCCAGTCGGGGGCACAGATACGCAGTATTTT.

This clone was detected only once. CDR3 coding DNA: TGTGCCAGCAGCTTAGGGACTAGCGGATACACAGATACGCAGTATTTT. This encodes CASSLGTSGYTDTQYF. The gene calls are TRBV7-6 and TRBJ2-3; 10 bases are shared with TRBD2. CDR1 is SGHVS and CDR2 is FNYEAQ in the germline V gene. The CDR3 is made up of 16 amino acids. V gave up 1 base and J gave up 2 bases; unmatched junction bases: 3.